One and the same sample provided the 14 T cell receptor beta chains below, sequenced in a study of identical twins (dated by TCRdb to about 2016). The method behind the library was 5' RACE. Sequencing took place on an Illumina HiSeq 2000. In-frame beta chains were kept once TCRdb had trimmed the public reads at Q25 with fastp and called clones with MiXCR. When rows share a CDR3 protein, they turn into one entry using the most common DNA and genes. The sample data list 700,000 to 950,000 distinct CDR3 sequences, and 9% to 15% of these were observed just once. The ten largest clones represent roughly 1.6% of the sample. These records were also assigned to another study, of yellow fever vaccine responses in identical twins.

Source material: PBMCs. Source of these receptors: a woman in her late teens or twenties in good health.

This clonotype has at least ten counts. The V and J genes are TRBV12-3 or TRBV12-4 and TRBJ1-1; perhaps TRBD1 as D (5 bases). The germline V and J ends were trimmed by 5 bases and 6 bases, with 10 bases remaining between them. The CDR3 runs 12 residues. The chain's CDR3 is CASSPTGAEAFF. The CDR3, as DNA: TGTGCCAGCAGTCCAACAGGTGCTGAAGCTTTCTTT.

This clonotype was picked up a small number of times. The CDR3 region has the DNA TGTAGTGCTAGAGATGTTGGACGGGCCCCCCTTAATTACGAGCAGTACGTC. It encodes CSARDVGRAPLNYEQYV. V is TRBV20-1 and J is TRBJ2-7, with no clear D. Germline V CDR1 and CDR2: DFQATT, SNEGSKA (reference sequence). This CDR3 is 17 amino acids long.

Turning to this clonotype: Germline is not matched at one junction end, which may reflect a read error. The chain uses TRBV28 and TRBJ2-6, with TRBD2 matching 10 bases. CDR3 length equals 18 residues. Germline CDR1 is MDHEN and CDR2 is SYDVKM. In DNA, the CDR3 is TGTGCCAGCAGTCTCTCTAGCGGGAGAGGCCCTGGGGCCAACATCCTGACTTTC. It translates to CASSLSSGRGPGANILTF.

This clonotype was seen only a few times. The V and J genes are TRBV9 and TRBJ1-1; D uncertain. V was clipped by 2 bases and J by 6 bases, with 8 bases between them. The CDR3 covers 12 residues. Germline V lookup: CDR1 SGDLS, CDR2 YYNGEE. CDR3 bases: TGTGCCAGCAGCGTGCGAGGGTCTGAAGCTTTCTTT. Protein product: CASSVRGSEAFF. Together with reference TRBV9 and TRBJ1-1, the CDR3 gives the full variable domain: DSGVTQTPKHLITATGQRVTLRCSPRSGDLSVYWYQQSLDQGLQFLIQYYNGEERAKGNILERFSAQQFPDLHSELNLSSLELGDSALYFCASSVRGSEAFFGQGTRLTVV.

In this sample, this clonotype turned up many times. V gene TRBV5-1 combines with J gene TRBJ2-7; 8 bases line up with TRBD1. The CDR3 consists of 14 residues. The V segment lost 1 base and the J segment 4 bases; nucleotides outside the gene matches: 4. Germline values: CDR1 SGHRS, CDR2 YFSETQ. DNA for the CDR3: TGCGCCAGCAGCTTGCAGGGGGCTTTATACGAGCAGTACTTC. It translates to CASSLQGALYEQYF.

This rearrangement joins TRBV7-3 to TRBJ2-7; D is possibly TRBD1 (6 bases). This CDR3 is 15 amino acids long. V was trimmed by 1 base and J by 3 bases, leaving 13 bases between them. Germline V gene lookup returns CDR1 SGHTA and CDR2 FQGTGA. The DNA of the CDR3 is TGTGCCAGCAGCTTAAAACCGGGACAAGTCTACGAGCAGTACTTC. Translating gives CASSLKPGQVYEQYF. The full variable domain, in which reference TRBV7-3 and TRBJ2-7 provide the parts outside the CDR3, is GAGVSQTPSNKVTEKGKYVELRCDPISGHTALYWYRQSLGQGPEFLIYFQGTGAADDSGLPNDRFFAVRPEGSVSTLKIQRTERGDSAVYLCASSLKPGQVYEQYFGPGTRLTVT.

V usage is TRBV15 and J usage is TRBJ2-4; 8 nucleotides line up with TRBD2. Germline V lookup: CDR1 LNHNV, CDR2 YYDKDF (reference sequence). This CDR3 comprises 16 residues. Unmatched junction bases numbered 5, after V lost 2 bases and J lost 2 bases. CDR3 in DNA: TGTGCCACCAGCAGACATAGCGGGAACACCAAAAACATTCAGTACTTC. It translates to CATSRHSGNTKNIQYF.

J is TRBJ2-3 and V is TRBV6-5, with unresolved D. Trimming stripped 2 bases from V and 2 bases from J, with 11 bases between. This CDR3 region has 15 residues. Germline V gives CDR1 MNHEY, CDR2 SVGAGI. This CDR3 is CASSYGQRDTDTQYF. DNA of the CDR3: TGTGCCAGCAGTTACGGCCAGCGAGACACAGATACGCAGTATTTT.

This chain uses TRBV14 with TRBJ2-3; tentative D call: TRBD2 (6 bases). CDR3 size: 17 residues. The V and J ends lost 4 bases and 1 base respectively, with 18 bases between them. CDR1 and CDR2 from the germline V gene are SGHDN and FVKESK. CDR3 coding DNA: TGTGCCAGCAGCCGGGGACTTGGACCCCGTCGCACAGATACGCAGTATTTT. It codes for CASSRGLGPRRTDTQYF.

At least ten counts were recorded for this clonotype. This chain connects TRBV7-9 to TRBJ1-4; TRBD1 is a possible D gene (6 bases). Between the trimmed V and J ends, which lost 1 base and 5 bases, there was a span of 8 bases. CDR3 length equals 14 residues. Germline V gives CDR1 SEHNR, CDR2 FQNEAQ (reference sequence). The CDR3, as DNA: TGTGCCAGCAGCTTAGGCACAGGGAATGAAAAACTGTTTTTT. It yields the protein CASSLGTGNEKLFF. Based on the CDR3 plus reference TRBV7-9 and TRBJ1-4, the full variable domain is DTGVSQNPRHKITKRGQNVTFRCDPISEHNRLYWYRQTLGQGPEFLTYFQNEAQLEKSRLLSDRFSAERPKGSFSTLEIQRTEQGDSAMYLCASSLGTGNEKLFFGSGTQLSVL.

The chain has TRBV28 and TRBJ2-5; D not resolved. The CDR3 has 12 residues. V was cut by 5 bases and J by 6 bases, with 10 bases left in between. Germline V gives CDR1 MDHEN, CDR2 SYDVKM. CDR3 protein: CASSRGGKTQYF. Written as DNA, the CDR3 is TGTGCCAGCAGTCGCGGCGGTAAGACCCAGTACTTC.

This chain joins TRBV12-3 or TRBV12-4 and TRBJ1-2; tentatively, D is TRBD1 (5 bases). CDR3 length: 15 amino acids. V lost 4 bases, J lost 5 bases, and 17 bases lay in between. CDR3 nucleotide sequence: TGTGCCAGCAGTTCCAGGGTCCAAGGTCAATATGGCTACACCTTC. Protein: CASSSRVQGQYGYTF.

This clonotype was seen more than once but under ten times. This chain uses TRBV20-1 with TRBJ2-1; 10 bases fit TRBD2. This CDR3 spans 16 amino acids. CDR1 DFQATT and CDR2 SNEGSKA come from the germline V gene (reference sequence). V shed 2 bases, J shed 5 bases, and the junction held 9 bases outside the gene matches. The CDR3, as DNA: TGCAGTGCTAGACCTTGGGGGCTAGCGGGGGACAATGAGCAGTTCTTC. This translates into CSARPWGLAGDNEQFF.

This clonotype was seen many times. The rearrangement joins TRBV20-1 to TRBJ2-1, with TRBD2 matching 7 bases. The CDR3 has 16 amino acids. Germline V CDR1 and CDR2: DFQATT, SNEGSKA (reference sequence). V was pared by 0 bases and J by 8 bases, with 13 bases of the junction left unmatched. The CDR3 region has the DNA TGCAGTGCTAGAGATCCTAGCGGCTCCTCCCTAGATGAGCAGTTCTTC. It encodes CSARDPSGSSLDEQFF.